The subject of this entry is one T cell receptor beta chain. Its specificity is unknown. Produced via immunoSEQ multiplex PCR; TCRdb's table is partial and in-frame only. This sample has some 130,000 clones, with 86% found just once. Germline V CDR1 and CDR2: SGHRS, YFSETQ. The CDR3 totals 16 residues. V lost 0 bases, J lost 10 bases, and 13 bases stayed unmatched. The data were obtained in a study of cytomegalovirus exposure and HLA in healthy donors. Study findings and constraints: The classifier reportedly diagnosed cytomegalovirus status with high specificity and sensitivity.

This chain links TRBV5-1 with TRBJ2-5; TRBD2 aligns across 9 bases. The receptor was derived from a man younger than 35 in good health and CMV-seronegative. Sequencing was performed on PBMCs. The chain's CDR3 is CASSLVLAGLKGIQYF. As DNA, the CDR3 is TGCGCCAGCAGCTTGGTCCTAGCGGGGTTGAAAGGGATCCAGTACTTC.